This T cell receptor beta chain is drawn from a study of blood T cell repertoires in COVID-19. For the study at large: Researchers got acute and convalescent COVID-19 samples from the United States, Italy and Spain. PBMCs, B-cell-depleted T cells, or T cells provided the cDNA or gDNA that made up the material.

Unmatched junction bases numbered 10, after V lost 4 bases and J lost 8 bases. Germline V CDR1 and CDR2: SGHRS, YFSETQ. The CDR3 has 16 amino acids. Recruited during active infection, patients (from Seattle) were subsequently followed longitudinally. Original processing methods: Amplification with reference gene primers provided the estimates of nucleated cell counts. Some clones are missing from TCRdb's copy, which holds only in-frame ones; the method was immunoSEQ multiplex PCR. V, J and clone size are taken as reported in that table, and D and trimming were inferred from the DNA itself. The sample contains fewer than 200,000 clones, about 82% of which appear only once.

Source material: peripheral blood. The clonotype comes from a woman at least 80 years old with COVID-19, enrolled during active disease. The J gene is TRBJ2-1, the V gene TRBV5-1; 12 positions agree with TRBD2. CDR3 sequence reads: CASSVSGTSGLDEQFF. The CDR3, as DNA: TGCGCCAGCAGCGTATCCGGGACTAGCGGGCTCGATGAGCAGTTCTTC.